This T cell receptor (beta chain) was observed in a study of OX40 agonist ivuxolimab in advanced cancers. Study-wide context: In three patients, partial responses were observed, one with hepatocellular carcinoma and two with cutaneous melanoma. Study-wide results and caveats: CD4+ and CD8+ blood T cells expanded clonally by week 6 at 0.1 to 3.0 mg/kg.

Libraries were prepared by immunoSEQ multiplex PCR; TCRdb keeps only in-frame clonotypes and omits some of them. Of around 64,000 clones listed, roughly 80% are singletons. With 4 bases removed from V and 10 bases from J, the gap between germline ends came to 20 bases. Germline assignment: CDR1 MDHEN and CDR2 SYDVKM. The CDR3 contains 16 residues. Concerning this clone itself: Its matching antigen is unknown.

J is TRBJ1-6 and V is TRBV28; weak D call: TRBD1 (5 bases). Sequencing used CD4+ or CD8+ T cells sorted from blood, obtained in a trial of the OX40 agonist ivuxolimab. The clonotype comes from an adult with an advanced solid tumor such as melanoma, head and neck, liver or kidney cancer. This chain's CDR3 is CASSSPSAGRGSPLHF. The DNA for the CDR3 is TGTGCCAGCAGTTCACCCAGTGCTGGAAGGGGATCACCCCTCCACTTT. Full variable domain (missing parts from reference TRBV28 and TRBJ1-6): DVKVTQSSRYLVKRTGEKVFLECVQDMDHENMFWYRQDPGLGLRLIYFSYDVKMKEKGDIPEGYSVSREKKERFSLILESASTNQTSMYLCASSSPSAGRGSPLHFGNGTRLTVT.